This T cell receptor beta chain was identified during a study of T cell responses to AZD1222 COVID-19 vaccine. Study context: The study pooled second doses at about 4 or about 12 weeks.

Generated by immunoSEQ multiplex PCR, the TCRdb table keeps only in-frame clones and is missing some. The table has about 140,000 clones, over 85% seen once; the top ten hold approximately 1.5%. Trimming took 4 bases from V and 6 from J; bases not matched to a gene: 15. This CDR3 comprises 18 residues. The germline gives CDR1 LNHDA, CDR2 SQIVND (reference sequence). Points from the study as a whole: Most donors were white British and more were female, and clonal diversity was possibly underestimated.

A note on this clone: Its antigen is still unknown.

V is TRBV19 and J is TRBJ2-2; 9 bases line up with TRBD1. The TCR comes from an adult in good health. The starting material was peripheral blood, obtained on day 0 of AZD1222 vaccination. The CDR3 region has the DNA TGTGCCAGTAGTACAAACGGAGCCCGGGACAGGGTCCCCGGGGAGCTGTTTTTT. Translating it yields CASSTNGARDRVPGELFF.